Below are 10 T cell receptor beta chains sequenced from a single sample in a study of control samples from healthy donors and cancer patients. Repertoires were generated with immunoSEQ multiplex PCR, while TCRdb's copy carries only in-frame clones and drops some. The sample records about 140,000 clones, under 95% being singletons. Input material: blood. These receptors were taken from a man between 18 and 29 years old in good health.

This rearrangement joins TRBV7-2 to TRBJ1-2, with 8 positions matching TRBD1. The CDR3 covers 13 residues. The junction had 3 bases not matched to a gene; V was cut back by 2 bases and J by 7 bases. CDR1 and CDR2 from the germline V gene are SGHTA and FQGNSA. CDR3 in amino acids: CASSLQDRVGYTF. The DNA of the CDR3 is TGTGCCAGCAGCTTACAGGACAGGGTTGGCTACACCTTC. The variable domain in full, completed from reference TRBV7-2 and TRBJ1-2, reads GAGVSQSPSNKVTEKGKDVELRCDPISGHTALYWYRQSLGQGLEFLIYFQGNSAPDKSGLPSDRFSAERTGGSVSTLTIQRTQQEDSAVYLCASSLQDRVGYTFGSGTRLTVV.

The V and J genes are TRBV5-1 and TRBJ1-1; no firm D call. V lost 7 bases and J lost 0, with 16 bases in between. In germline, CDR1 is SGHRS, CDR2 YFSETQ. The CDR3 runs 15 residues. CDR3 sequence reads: CASRSVAGVNTEAFF. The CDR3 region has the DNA TGCGCCAGCCGCTCGGTCGCCGGGGTGAACACTGAAGCTTTCTTT.

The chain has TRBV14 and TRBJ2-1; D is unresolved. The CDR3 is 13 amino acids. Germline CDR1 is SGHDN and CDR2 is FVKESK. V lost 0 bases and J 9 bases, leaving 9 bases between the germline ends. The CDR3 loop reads CASSQEIRGEQFF. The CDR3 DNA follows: TGTGCCAGCAGCCAAGAGATCCGCGGTGAGCAGTTCTTC. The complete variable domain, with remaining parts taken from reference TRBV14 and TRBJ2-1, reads EAGVTQFPSHSVIEKGQTVTLRCDPISGHDNLYWYRRVMGKEIKFLLHFVKESKQDESGMPNNRFLAERTGGTYSTLKVQPAELEDSGVYFCASSQEIRGEQFFGPGTRLTVL.

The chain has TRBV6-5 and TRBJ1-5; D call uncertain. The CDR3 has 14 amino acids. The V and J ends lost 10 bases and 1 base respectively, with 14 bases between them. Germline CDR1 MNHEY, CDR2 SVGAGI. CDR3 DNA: TGTGCCAACCTACGGTGGGTCAGCAATCAGCCCCAGCATTTT. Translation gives CANLRWVSNQPQHF.

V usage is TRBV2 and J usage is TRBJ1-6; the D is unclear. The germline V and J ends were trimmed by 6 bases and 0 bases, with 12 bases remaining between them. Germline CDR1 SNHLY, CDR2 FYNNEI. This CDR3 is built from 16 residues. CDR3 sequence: CASSPGMSSYNSPLHF. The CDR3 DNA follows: TGTGCCAGCAGCCCCGGGATGAGCTCCTATAATTCACCCCTCCACTTT.

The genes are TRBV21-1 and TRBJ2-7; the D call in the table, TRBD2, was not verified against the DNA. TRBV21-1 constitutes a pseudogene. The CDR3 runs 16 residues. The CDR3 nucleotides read TGTGCCAGCAGCTCCGGCGGGCCCATCGCTTCCTACGAGCAGTACTTC. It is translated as CASSSGGPIASYEQYF.

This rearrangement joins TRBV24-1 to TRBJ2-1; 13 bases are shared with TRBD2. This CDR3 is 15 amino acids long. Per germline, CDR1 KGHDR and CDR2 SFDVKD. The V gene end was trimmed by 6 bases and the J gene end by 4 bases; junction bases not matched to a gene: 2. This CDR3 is CATSRLAGGYNEQFF. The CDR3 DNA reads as TGTGCCACCAGTCGACTAGCGGGGGGATACAATGAGCAGTTCTTC.

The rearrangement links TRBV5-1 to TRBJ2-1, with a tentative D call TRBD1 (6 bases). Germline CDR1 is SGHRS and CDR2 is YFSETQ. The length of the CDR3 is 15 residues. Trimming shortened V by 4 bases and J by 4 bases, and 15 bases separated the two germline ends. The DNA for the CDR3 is TGCGCCAGCAGCCTAGGGGGTAGTTATTACAATGAGCAGTTCTTC. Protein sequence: CASSLGGSYYNEQFF.

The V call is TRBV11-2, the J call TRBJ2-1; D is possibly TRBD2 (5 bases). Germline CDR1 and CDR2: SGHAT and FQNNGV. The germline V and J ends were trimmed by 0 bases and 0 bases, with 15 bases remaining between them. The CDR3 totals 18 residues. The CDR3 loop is CASSLDVLGGGSYNEQFF. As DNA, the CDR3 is TGTGCCAGCAGCTTAGACGTCTTGGGCGGAGGCTCCTACAATGAGCAGTTCTTC.

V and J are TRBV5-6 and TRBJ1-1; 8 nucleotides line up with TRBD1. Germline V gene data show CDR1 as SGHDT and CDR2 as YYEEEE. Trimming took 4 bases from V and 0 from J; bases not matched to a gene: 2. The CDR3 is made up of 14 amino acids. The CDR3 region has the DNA TGTGCCAGCAGCGTGGGACAGGTGAACACTGAAGCTTTCTTT. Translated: CASSVGQVNTEAFF.